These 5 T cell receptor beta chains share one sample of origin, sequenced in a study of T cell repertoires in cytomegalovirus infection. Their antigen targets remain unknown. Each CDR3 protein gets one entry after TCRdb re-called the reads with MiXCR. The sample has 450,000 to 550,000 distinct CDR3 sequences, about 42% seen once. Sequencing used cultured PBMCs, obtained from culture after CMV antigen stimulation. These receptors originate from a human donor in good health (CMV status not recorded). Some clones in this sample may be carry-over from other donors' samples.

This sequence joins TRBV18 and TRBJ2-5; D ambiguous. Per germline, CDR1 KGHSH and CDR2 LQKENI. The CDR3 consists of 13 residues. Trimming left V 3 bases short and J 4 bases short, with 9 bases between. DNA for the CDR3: TGTGCCAGCTCACCGGGTGAGAGAGAGACCCAGTACTTC. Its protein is CASSPGERETQYF.

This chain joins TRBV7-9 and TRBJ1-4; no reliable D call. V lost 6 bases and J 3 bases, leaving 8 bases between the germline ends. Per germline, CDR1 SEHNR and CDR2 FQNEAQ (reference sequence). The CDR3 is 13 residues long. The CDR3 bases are TGTGCCAGCAGGAGGAATCCTAATGAAAAACTGTTTTTT. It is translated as CASRRNPNEKLFF.

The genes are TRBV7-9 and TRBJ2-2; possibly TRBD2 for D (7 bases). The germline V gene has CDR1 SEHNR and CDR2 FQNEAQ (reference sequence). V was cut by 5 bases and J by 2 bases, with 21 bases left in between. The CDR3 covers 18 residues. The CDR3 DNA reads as TGTGCCAGCAGCCCCTCCCTTAGGGGGGGGGCCAACACCGGGGAGCTGTTTTTT. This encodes CASSPSLRGGANTGELFF.

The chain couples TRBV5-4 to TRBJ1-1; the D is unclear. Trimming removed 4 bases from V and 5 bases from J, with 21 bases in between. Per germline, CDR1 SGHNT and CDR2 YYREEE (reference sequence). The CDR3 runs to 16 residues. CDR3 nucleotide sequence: TGTGCCAGCAGCCCGGGAGTGTTGGGCTCGGGGACTGAAGCTTTCTTT. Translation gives CASSPGVLGSGTEAFF.

The CDR3, as DNA: TGCGCCAGCAGTTCAGGGGGTTCCCCTAACGAGCAGTACTTC. It translates to CASSSGGSPNEQYF. V and J are TRBV5-1 and TRBJ2-7; 7 nucleotides align to TRBD1. V lost 5 bases and J lost 5; bases outside the gene matches: 10. CDR3 length equals 14 residues. CDR1 and CDR2 (germline): SGHRS, YFSETQ.